This T cell receptor (beta chain) originates from a study of T cells in Graves' hyperthyroidism and ophthalmopathy (dated by TCRdb to the late 2010s). Regarding the study in general: Peripheral blood samples were taken at the time of initial diagnosis, prior to any treatment. TCR V-J signatures able to tell the groups apart were searched for in a discovery cohort of 100 or so patients, of whom around 43 had Graves' ophthalmopathy and about 60 had stable Graves' hyperthyroidism. Prospective prediction of ophthalmopathy was tested in an independent validation cohort consisting of some 18 hyperthyroidism patients and about 17 patients who later progressed to ophthalmopathy. For training and testing, the roughly 100 patients in the discovery cohort were randomly divided in a 7:3 ratio. The study also compared thyroid tissue and blood T-cell repertoires from more than 5 Graves' hyperthyroidism patients. Once sampling was done, hyperthyroidism patients were given methimazole at a starting dose of 30 mg daily, whereas ophthalmopathy patients were given high-dose intravenous methylprednisolone. The paper reports TCR Vbeta CDR3 sequencing of over 120 peripheral blood samples: around 41 ophthalmopathy, approximately 74 hyperthyroidism and 17 progressor patients. Study-level results and caveats: Sample size was not statistically predetermined, and investigators were not blinded to group allocation. During validation, the model predicted progression to ophthalmopathy a median of about 5.9 months ahead of onset, with almost 71% sensitivity and almost 75% specificity. In cross-validation, a model built on a 13 V-J signature told ophthalmopathy apart from stable hyperthyroidism with roughly 87% sensitivity and around 84% specificity, and in testing the same model reached 80%/75%. Most expanded thyroid clonotypes (frequency above 0.001) were also detected in blood, suggesting blood repertoires may reflect thyroid immune responses.

Of note for this clonotype: The specificity of this receptor is unknown. Within one base of it there is no much larger clone, and no base qualities were kept.

As encoded in the germline V gene, CDR1 is WSHSY while CDR2 is SAAADI. V loses 1 base at its end and J loses 0 bases; junction bases beyond the gene matches: 9. The CDR3 covers 18 residues, taking in both the cysteine and the phenylalanine. Here the CDR3 DNA is all that survives: 54 bases in frame from base 1. Amplification of TCR beta CDR3 regions was carried out from RNA transcripts. The TCR CDR3 was subjected to a first round of RT-PCR using the HTBI primer set and the Qiagen OneStep RT-PCR kit. The libraries were constructed in a second round of multiplex PCR and then size-selected and purified. Sequencing of the libraries was done on an Illumina HiSeq2000 using paired-end 100 bp reads. Per the original workflow: SOAPnuke was used to process the raw data, removing reads that contained adapters or uncalled bases, had a mean Phred below 15, or lacked an exact match to the constant primer or identifier. COPE v1.2.5 was used to merge the high-quality paired reads, and each unique nucleotide sequence was defined as a clonotype. MiTCR v1.1 was used to align clonotypes to the IMGT TRBV, TRBD and TRBJ reference segments. Only V-J combinations with frequency above 0.0001, covering 99% to 99.2% of repertoires, were analysed. The TCS score was defined as the ratio of F50 (clonal expansion) to E x V (chaos), calculated using BLOSUM62-based TCRdist between CDR3 peptides within each V-J. Welch's t-statistics and random forest reduced several hundred V-J features to about 12, which were used in a naive Bayes classifier (R e1071). TCRdb handled the public reads itself, with Q25 trimming in fastp and clone calling in MiXCR, and kept productive beta chains. Every CDR3 protein is listed once, alongside the most common genes and DNA of its rows. These V and J calls rely on TCRdb rather than the paper's analysis. The sample includes 200,000 to 250,000 distinct CDR3 sequences, with approximately 16% observed a single time. The ten largest account for under 35% of the sample.

Ophthalmopathy patients had moderately to severely active disease, with a Clinical Activity Score of 3 or more, a NOSPECS grade of 4 or more, and a disease duration of less than 3 months. Any patient with an uncontrolled infection, another autoimmune disease, pregnancy or lactation was excluded. Diagnoses were based on clinical symptoms, serum thyroxine and TRAb, thyroid ultrasound and orbital computed tomography. Ficoll-Paque density gradient centrifugation was used to isolate PBMCs from around 10 ml of fresh peripheral blood. Trizol reagent was used to extract total RNA, and RNA quality was then checked on an Agilent 2100 Bioanalyzer.

Material for sequencing was blood. The sequence was obtained from a woman under 30 with Graves' ophthalmopathy. The rearrangement combines TRBV10-2 with TRBJ1-3, with 7 bases matching TRBD1. Here the CDR3 is given as CASSEWRTGSYSGNTIYF. Read as DNA, the sequence is TGCGCCAGCAGTGAGTGGCGGACAGGATCCTACTCTGGAAACACCATATATTTT.